Included here is one T cell receptor beta chain sequence, with context. Its cognate antigen is unknown. CD4+ cells yielded CD45RA+ naive and CD45RA-negative memory subsets. Germline-derived CDR1 and CDR2 are LNHNV and YYDKDF (reference sequence). J was trimmed by 4 bases and V by 2 bases; bases with no gene match: 7. The CDR3 is made up of 15 amino acids. The data are from a study of shared clonotypes between healthy human individuals. Every subset's genomic DNA went evenly onto several immunoSEQ plates. The method was immunoSEQ multiplex PCR; TCRdb's version includes in-frame clones alone and lacks a portion of them. This sample has some 2.4 million clones, with 90% to 95% found just once. Study-wide points: An effect of sequencing depth on clonotype sharing among donors was expected.

J is TRBJ2-7 and V is TRBV15, with 8 bases lining up with TRBD1. This TCR derives from a man in his late teens or twenties in good health. Some clones in this sample may be carry-over from other donors' samples. Sequencing was performed on naive CD4+ T cells from PBMCs. Subset given: CD45RA+ positively selected. The CDR3 loop is CATSRTSGQGYEQYF. As DNA, the CDR3 is TGTGCCACCAGCAGAACTTCCGGACAGGGTTACGAGCAGTACTTC.